The T cell receptor (beta chain) under discussion was sequenced for a study of T-cell reconstitution after alpha-beta-depleted transplantation in children. This sample's TCRbeta library carried unique molecular identifier barcodes. TCRdb ran MiXCR on the PCR reads and lists one entry per CDR3 protein. The profile shows 350,000 to 450,000 distinct CDR3 sequences, roughly 22% of them singletons. Germline V lookup: CDR1 SNHLY, CDR2 FYNNEI. V was cut by 3 bases and J by 2 bases, with 11 bases left in between. The CDR3 totals 15 residues. This chain joins TRBV2 and TRBJ2-4; the D gene is possibly TRBD1 (5 bases). The origin of this receptor is a human donor who donated a stem cell graft to a child with acute myeloid leukemia. The source material was PBMCs from the stem cell graft donor, sampled from the stem cell graft. The CDR3 spells CASSESGMTKNIQYF. The CDR3 coding sequence is TGTGCCAGCAGTGAGTCAGGGATGACCAAAAACATTCAGTACTTC.